A few counts support the clone carrying this TCR beta chain. This CDR3 has 14 amino acids. The ends were cut back, 1 base at V and 6 bases at J, with 10 bases in the middle. Germline V CDR1 and CDR2: MNHEY, SMNVEV (reference sequence). The data are from a study of control samples from healthy donors and cancer patients. Sequenced by immunoSEQ multiplex PCR; TCRdb stores in-frame clones only, minus some. The table includes some 97,000 clones, roughly nine tenths detected once. The TCR sequence derives from a woman between 45 and 60 years old in good health. The chain joins TRBV27 to TRBJ1-5, with D unresolved. The sequenced material came from blood. The CDR3 reads CASSLFLRGQPQHF. CDR3 in DNA: TGTGCCAGCAGTTTATTCTTACGTGGTCAGCCCCAGCATTTT.